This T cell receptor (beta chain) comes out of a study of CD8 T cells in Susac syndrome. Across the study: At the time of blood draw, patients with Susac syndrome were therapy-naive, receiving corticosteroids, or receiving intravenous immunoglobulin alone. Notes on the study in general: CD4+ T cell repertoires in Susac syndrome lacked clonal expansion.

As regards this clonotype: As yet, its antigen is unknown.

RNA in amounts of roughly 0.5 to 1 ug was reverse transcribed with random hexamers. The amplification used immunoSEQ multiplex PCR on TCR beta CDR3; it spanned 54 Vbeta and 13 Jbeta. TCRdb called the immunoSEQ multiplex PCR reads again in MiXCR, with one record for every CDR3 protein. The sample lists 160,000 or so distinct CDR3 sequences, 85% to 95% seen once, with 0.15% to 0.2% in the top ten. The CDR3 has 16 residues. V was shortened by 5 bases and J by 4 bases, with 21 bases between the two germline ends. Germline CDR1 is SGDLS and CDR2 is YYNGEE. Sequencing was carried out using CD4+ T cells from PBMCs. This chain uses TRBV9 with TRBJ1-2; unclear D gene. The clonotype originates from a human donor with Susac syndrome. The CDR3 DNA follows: TGTGCCAGCAGTTCCTCGACGGCTGGCGAGGGCTATGGCTACACCTTC. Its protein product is CASSSSTAGEGYGYTF.